These 23 T cell receptor beta chains came from one sample sequenced in a study of T cell changes during pregnancy in multiple sclerosis. Here immunoSEQ multiplex PCR was the method, and the copy in TCRdb shows in-frame clones only, minus some. This table has 15,000 or so clones, approximately 84% appearing once. The sequencing here drew on CD8+ T cells from peripheral blood mononuclear cells, taken in the second trimester of pregnancy. The receptors were sampled from a female donor in good health, enrolled as a control in a pregnancy study.

This sequence joins TRBV28 and TRBJ1-1, with D perhaps TRBD1 (6 bases). CDR1 is MDHEN and CDR2 is SYDVKM in the germline V gene. There are 15 residues in the CDR3. Deletions cut 7 bases from V and 7 bases from J, with 22 bases between. The CDR3 is CASTQGRGQVDEAFF. CDR3 DNA: TGTGCCAGCACCCAGGGCCGGGGACAAGTGGATGAAGCTTTCTTT.

This chain joins TRBV7-3 and TRBJ2-5; tentatively, D is TRBD2 (5 bases). This CDR3 has 13 amino acids. V shed 4 bases and J shed 0 bases, with 6 bases lying between them. The germline V gene encodes CDR1 SGHTA and CDR2 FQGTGA. CDR3 amino acids: CASSSDYQETQYF. CDR3 nucleotide sequence: TGTGCCAGCAGCTCGGACTACCAAGAGACCCAGTACTTC.

This rearrangement joins TRBV4-3 to TRBJ2-6; the D is unclear. Per the germline V gene, CDR1 is LGHNA and CDR2 is YSLEER. Trimming removed 1 base from V and 4 bases from J, with 8 bases in between. The CDR3 consists of 15 residues. CDR3 sequence reads: CASSQGHTGANVLTF. The CDR3 nucleotides are TGCGCCAGCAGCCAAGGGCACACCGGGGCCAACGTCCTGACTTTC.

This chain uses TRBV4-2 with TRBJ2-3, with 11 bases matching TRBD2. Germline V gene data show CDR1 as LGHNA and CDR2 as YNFKEQ. With 3 bases clipped from V and 0 bases from J, the junction kept 2 bases outside the gene matches. This CDR3 is 16 amino acids long. CDR3 sequence (DNA): TGTGCCAGCAGCCAGGGGACTAGCGGTAGCACAGATACGCAGTATTTT. This codes for CASSQGTSGSTDTQYF.

V and J are TRBV7-9 and TRBJ1-1; possible D gene TRBD1, 5 bases. With 4 bases removed from V and 3 bases from J, the gap between germline ends came to 9 bases. The CDR3 extends over 13 amino acids. Germline CDR1 and CDR2: SEHNR and FQNEAQ (reference sequence). As DNA, the CDR3 is TGTGCCAGCAGCTCGCCGGGGGACACTGAAGCTTTCTTT. As protein: CASSSPGDTEAFF.

The rearrangement uses TRBV28 and TRBJ1-1, with 7 bases lining up with TRBD1. This CDR3 region has 12 residues. V was pared by 5 bases and J by 7 bases, with 4 bases of the junction left unmatched. Germline CDR1 is MDHEN and CDR2 is SYDVKM. This chain's CDR3 is CASSEGASEAFF. The CDR3 DNA follows: TGTGCCAGCAGTGAGGGGGCTAGTGAAGCTTTCTTT.

The chain links TRBV7-9 to TRBJ1-1; 9 nucleotides align to TRBD1. The V gene end was trimmed by 5 bases and the J gene end by 8 bases; junction bases not matched to a gene: 6. The CDR3 sequence is 13 residues long. Germline V gives CDR1 SEHNR, CDR2 FQNEAQ (reference sequence). The chain's CDR3 is CASSTDRGEEAFF. The CDR3 nucleotides read TGTGCCAGCAGCACCGACAGGGGGGAAGAAGCTTTCTTT.

This rearrangement joins TRBV15 to TRBJ1-5, with 7 bases that match TRBD1. There are 15 residues in the CDR3. From germline, CDR1 is LNHNV and CDR2 YYDKDF (reference sequence). Unmatched junction bases numbered 9, after V lost 3 bases and J lost 7 bases. CDR3 bases: TGTGCCACCAGCAGTTCCAGGGGGATTGGGCAGCCCCAGCATTTT. Encoded protein: CATSSSRGIGQPQHF.

The chain recombines TRBV6-6 with TRBJ2-5, with D hard to call. The CDR3 sequence is 12 residues long. Germline CDR1 MNHNY, CDR2 SVGAGI (reference sequence). V dropped 5 bases and J dropped 4 bases, with 8 bases sitting between them. The CDR3 reads CASSRGRETQYF. CDR3 bases: TGTGCCAGCAGTCGCGGTCGAGAGACCCAGTACTTC.

This sequence joins TRBV6-5 and TRBJ2-7; 10 bases are a match to TRBD1. The germline gives CDR1 MNHEY, CDR2 SVGAGI. The CDR3 sequence is 12 residues long. After removal of 11 bases from V and 6 bases from J, the junction contained 7 bases not matched to a gene. The chain's CDR3 is CARDRGQAEQYF. CDR3 in DNA: TGTGCCCGCGACAGGGGGCAAGCCGAGCAGTACTTC.

The chain carries TRBV11-2 and TRBJ1-1; tentatively, D is TRBD1 (6 bases). The germline V gene has CDR1 SGHAT and CDR2 FQNNGV. CDR3 length: 13 amino acids. The V gene lost 9 bases and the J gene lost 0 bases, with 11 bases spanning the gap. The CDR3 region is CASVDRLNTEAFF. CDR3 sequence (DNA): TGTGCCAGTGTGGACAGACTGAACACTGAAGCTTTCTTT.

J is TRBJ2-1 and V is TRBV9; tentatively, D is TRBD2 (8 bases). V was trimmed by 7 bases and J by 10 bases, leaving 24 bases between them. CDR1 SGDLS and CDR2 YYNGEE come from the germline V gene. The CDR3 covers 15 residues. In DNA form, the CDR3 reads TGTGCCAGCGGCTCGGGAGGGGGCCCGGGAAGGGAGCAGTTCTTC. It specifies CASGSGGGPGREQFF.

This clone was seen only once. The chain employs TRBV6-5 and TRBJ2-5; no reliable D call. V gave up 2 bases and J gave up 1 base, with 8 bases separating them. The CDR3 contains 14 residues. The germline V gene encodes CDR1 MNHEY and CDR2 SVGAGI. The CDR3 loop reads CASSYTESQETQYF. The CDR3 DNA reads as TGTGCCAGCAGTTACACAGAGTCCCAAGAGACCCAGTACTTC.

The rearrangement uses TRBV6-5 and TRBJ2-1; D possibly corresponds to TRBD2 (7 bases). V lost 5 bases and J lost 7, with 18 bases in between. CDR3 length equals 15 residues. Looked up from germline, CDR1 is MNHEY and CDR2 is SVGAGI. In DNA form, the CDR3 reads TGTGCCAGCAGTGCACTTGGGGGGGCCAGAAATGAGCAGTTCTTC. It translates to CASSALGGARNEQFF.

This clone has a handful of counts. This sequence joins TRBV11-2 and TRBJ2-5, with a tentative D call TRBD1 (5 bases). The CDR3 runs to 13 residues. Germline V gives CDR1 SGHAT, CDR2 FQNNGV. Trimming stripped 7 bases from V and 2 bases from J, with 11 bases between. The CDR3 loop is CASTRTRQETQYF. Here the CDR3 DNA reads TGTGCCAGCACACGGACAAGACAAGAGACCCAGTACTTC.

The chain has TRBV19 and TRBJ2-6; 7 positions match TRBD1. Germline loops: CDR1 LNHDA, CDR2 SQIVND (reference sequence). Losses at the gene ends were 5 bases for V and 0 bases for J; bases not matched to a gene: 4. The CDR3 has 16 amino acids. The CDR3 sequence: CASSDRALSGANVLTF. In DNA form, the CDR3 reads TGTGCCAGTAGTGACAGGGCTCTCTCTGGGGCCAACGTCCTGACTTTC.

The chain links TRBV15 to TRBJ2-1, with D possibly TRBD2 on 5 matching bases. The germline V gene has CDR1 LNHNV and CDR2 YYDKDF (reference sequence). V was clipped by 0 bases and J by 11 bases, with 17 bases between them. This CDR3 contains 15 residues. CDR3 in amino acids: CATSREAAGLTKQFF. CDR3 nucleotide sequence: TGTGCCACCAGCAGAGAGGCGGCTGGACTGACTAAGCAGTTCTTC.

The DNA of the CDR3 is TGTGCCAGCAGCCCCTCAGGGGGAGGCACAGATACGCAGTATTTT. Its translation: CASSPSGGGTDTQYF. V is TRBV7-3 and J is TRBJ2-3; 7 bases line up with TRBD1. The CDR3 is 15 residues long. The germline V gene has CDR1 SGHTA and CDR2 FQGTGA. J gave up 1 base and V 5 bases, and 6 bases lay outside the gene matches.

In its sample, this clone was seen once. The chain joins TRBV9 to TRBJ1-6, with D unclear. Trimming removed 4 bases from V and 6 bases from J, with 5 bases in between. Germline V gene data show CDR1 as SGDLS and CDR2 as YYNGEE. The CDR3 spans 12 residues. CDR3 in amino acids: CASSPGNSPLHF. CDR3 nucleotides: TGTGCCAGCAGCCCCGGTAATTCACCCCTCCACTTT.

This chain uses TRBV28 with TRBJ1-1; 7 bases are a match to TRBD1. Germline V gene sequence: CDR1 MDHEN, CDR2 SYDVKM. The CDR3 spans 14 residues. Trimming cost V 5 bases and J 7 bases; bases outside gene matches: 10. CDR3 loop: CASSPDRVGDEAFF. As DNA, the CDR3 is TGTGCCAGCAGTCCAGACAGGGTTGGGGATGAAGCTTTCTTT.

J is TRBJ2-2 and V is TRBV4-1; TRBD2 matches 11 bases. The CDR3 runs 18 residues. Germline values: CDR1 MGHRA, CDR2 YSYEKL. J was trimmed by 6 bases and V by 0 bases; bases with no gene match: 9. The CDR3 DNA follows: TGCGCCAGCAGCCAAGATACCCCCGGGACTAGCGGCCCCGGGGAGCTGTTTTTT. Amino acid sequence: CASSQDTPGTSGPGELFF.

The chain couples TRBV28 to TRBJ2-7; D uncertain. Germline V gene data show CDR1 as MDHEN and CDR2 as SYDVKM. The germline V and J ends were trimmed by 5 bases and 3 bases, with 17 bases remaining between them. The CDR3 has 15 amino acids. The CDR3 nucleotides read TGTGCCAGCAGTCCCCGTCTCACCCTAAACTACGAGCAGTACTTC. Translating it yields CASSPRLTLNYEQYF.

This sequence joins TRBV7-9 and TRBJ1-1; TRBD1 agrees at 7 bases. Germline assignment: CDR1 SEHNR and CDR2 FQNEAQ (reference sequence). Germline trimming cut 5 bases from V and 4 bases from J; bases unmatched to any gene: 7. The CDR3 is 14 residues long. For the CDR3, the DNA is TGTGCCAGCAGCCTCGACAGGGTCATCACTGAAGCTTTCTTT. Amino acid sequence: CASSLDRVITEAFF.